The present T cell receptor (beta chain) was sequenced within a study of blood T cells in healthy people across ages. PCR was performed a second time for about 6 to 11 cycles using a sample-barcoded 5' primer and a J-beta primer mix. TCRdb reanalysed the 5' RACE reads using MiXCR and keeps one entry per CDR3 protein. The sample includes around 870,000 distinct CDR3 sequences, 29% of them seen just once. Trimming cost V 3 bases and J 2 bases; bases outside gene matches: 6. This CDR3 has 15 residues. Germline-derived CDR1 and CDR2 are LGHDT and YNNKEL (reference sequence). The J gene is TRBJ2-7, the V gene TRBV3-1; 8 nucleotides match TRBD1. The receptor comes from an elderly woman in good health. Material: blood. The CDR3: CASSQRTGTPYEQYF. The CDR3 DNA follows: TGTGCCAGCAGCCAGCGGACAGGGACTCCCTACGAGCAGTACTTC.